The clone carrying this TCR beta chain showed up just a few times. Antigen specificity is unknown. This sample is part of a study of tumour-infiltrating T cells in Burkitt lymphoma. Study in general: Patients covered every epidemiological subtype of Burkitt lymphoma. General observations from the study: Many Burkitt lymphoma patients shared several public clonotypes.

Using immunoSEQ multiplex PCR, the repertoire was profiled, and TCRdb retains in-frame clones only, with some absent. The sample contains roughly 3,900 clones, 11% to 15% of which appear only once. The V gene's germline CDR1 is MNHEY and CDR2 SVGAGI. The V and J ends lost 5 bases and 6 bases, in that order; junction bases with no gene match: 5. This CDR3 has 14 amino acids. This receptor was identified in a human donor with Burkitt lymphoma. The chain has TRBV6-5 and TRBJ1-5, with 9 positions matching TRBD1. What was sequenced was tumor tissue. The CDR3 region has the DNA TGTGCCAGCAGTCCGGGACAGGGTACTCAGCCCCAGCATTTT. This gives the protein CASSPGQGTQPQHF.